This T cell receptor (beta chain) emerged from a study of blood T cell repertoires in COVID-19. Here immunoSEQ multiplex PCR was the method, and the copy in TCRdb shows in-frame clones only, minus some. The sample yields 200,000 to 250,000 clones, roughly 84% seen once. CDR1 is LNHDA, CDR2 SQIVND, per germline (reference sequence). The length of the CDR3 is 14 residues. V lost 9 bases to trimming and J lost 4 bases; unmatched junction nucleotides: 8. The TCR was taken from a human donor in a cohort sampled during active COVID-19. J is TRBJ1-5 and V is TRBV19; 8 nucleotides line up with TRBD1. The sample was peripheral blood. CDR3 coding DNA: TGTGCCAGCACAGACAGGGGCAAAAATCAGCCCCAGCATTTT. It specifies CASTDRGKNQPQHF. Full variable domain (missing parts from reference TRBV19 and TRBJ1-5): DGGITQSPKYLFRKEGQNVTLSCEQNLNHDAMYWYRQDPGQGLRLIYYSQIVNDFQKGDIAEGYSVSREKKESFPLTVTSAQKNPTAFYLCASTDRGKNQPQHFGDGTRLSIL.